This entry concerns a single T cell receptor (beta chain). The antigen remains undetermined. The CDR3 is made up of 17 amino acids. Trimming at V came to 4 bases and at J to 8 bases, leaving 10 bases not matched to a gene. The germline V gene encodes CDR1 SGHRS and CDR2 YFSETQ. The data derive from a study of cytomegalovirus exposure and HLA in healthy donors. Broader study findings: Published work reported that the classifier diagnosed cytomegalovirus status with high specificity and sensitivity.

A multiplex PCR was run with 60 Vbeta primers and 13 Jbeta primers. Sequencing used immunoSEQ multiplex PCR; TCRdb keeps in-frame clones, though not all of them. This table holds around 130,000 clones, about 73% found once. The sequencing sample was made of PBMCs. This receptor was identified in a human donor in good health. The V gene is TRBV5-1, the J gene TRBJ1-6, with 12 nucleotides matching TRBD1. The CDR3: CASSHTGTGGADSPLHF. The CDR3 coding sequence is TGCGCCAGCAGCCATACCGGGACAGGGGGCGCTGATTCACCCCTCCACTTT.